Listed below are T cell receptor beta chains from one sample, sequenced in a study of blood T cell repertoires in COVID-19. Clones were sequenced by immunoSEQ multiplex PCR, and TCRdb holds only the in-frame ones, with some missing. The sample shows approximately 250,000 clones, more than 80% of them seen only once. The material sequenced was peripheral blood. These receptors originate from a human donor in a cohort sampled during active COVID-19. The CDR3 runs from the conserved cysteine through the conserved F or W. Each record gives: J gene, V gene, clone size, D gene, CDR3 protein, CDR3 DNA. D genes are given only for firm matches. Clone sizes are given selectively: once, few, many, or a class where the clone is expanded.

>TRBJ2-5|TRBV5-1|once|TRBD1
CASRTGTEKETQYF
TGCGCCAGCAGAACCGGGACAGAGAAAGAGACCCAGTACTTC
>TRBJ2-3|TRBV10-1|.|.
CASSESGTNPTDTQYF
TGCGCCAGCAGTGAGTCGGGGACAAATCCCACAGATACGCAGTATTTT
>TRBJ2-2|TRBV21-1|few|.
CASSKEGDRGDTGELFF
TGTGCCAGCAGCAAAGAAGGCGACAGGGGTGATACCGGGGAGCTGTTTTTT
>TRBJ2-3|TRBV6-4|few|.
CASSDFSSTDTQYF
TGTGCCAGCAGTGATTTTTCTAGCACAGATACGCAGTATTTT
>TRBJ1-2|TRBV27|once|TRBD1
CASNPGQGNNYGYTF
TGTGCCAGCAACCCGGGACAGGGGAATAACTATGGCTACACCTTC
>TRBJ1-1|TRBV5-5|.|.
CASSLAGGGTEAFF
TGTGCCAGCAGCTTGGCGGGGGGAGGCACTGAAGCTTTCTTT
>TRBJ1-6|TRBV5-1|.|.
CASSLAQRDSPLHF
TGCGCCAGCAGCTTGGCACAGAGGGATTCACCCCTCCACTTT
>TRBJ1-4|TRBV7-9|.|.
CASSLGGDSEKLFF
TGTGCCAGCAGCTTAGGGGGTGACAGTGAAAAACTGTTTTTT
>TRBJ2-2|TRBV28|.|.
CASSHQTGTNTGELFF
TGTGCCAGCAGCCACCAGACAGGCACGAACACCGGGGAGCTGTTTTTT
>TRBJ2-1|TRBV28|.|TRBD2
CASSSTSAFSYNEQFF
TGTGCCAGCAGTTCGACTAGCGCCTTCTCCTACAATGAGCAGTTCTTC
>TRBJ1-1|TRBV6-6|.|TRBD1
CASSYEGGLTEAFF
TGTGCCAGCAGTTACGAAGGGGGCTTGACTGAAGCTTTCTTT
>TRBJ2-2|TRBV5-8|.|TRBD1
CASSGLTGIKTGELFF
TGTGCCAGCAGTGGACTGACAGGGATTAAAACCGGGGAGCTGTTTTTT
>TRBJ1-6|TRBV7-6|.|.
CASSSSRDSPLHF
TGTGCCAGCAGCTCTTCACGGGATTCACCCCTCCACTTT
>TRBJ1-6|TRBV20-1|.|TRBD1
CSASDRAVNSPLHF
TGCAGTGCTAGTGACAGGGCGGTCAATTCACCCCTCCACTTT
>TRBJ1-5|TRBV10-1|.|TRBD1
CPSPRQGAQRNQPQHF
TGCCCCAGCCCCCGACAGGGGGCGCAACGAAATCAGCCCCAGCATTTT
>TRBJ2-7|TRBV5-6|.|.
CASSFRGSSYEQYF
TGTGCCAGCAGCTTCCGCGGTAGCTCCTACGAGCAGTACTTC
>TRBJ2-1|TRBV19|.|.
CAIGQRSSYNEQFF
TGTGCCATCGGGCAGCGGAGCTCCTACAATGAGCAGTTCTTC
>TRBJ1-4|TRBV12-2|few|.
CASRSPKPNPGDRVYFGEKLFF
TGTGCAAGTCGCTCCCCAAAACCCAACCCCGGTGACAGGGTATACTTTGGGGAAAAACTGTTTTTT
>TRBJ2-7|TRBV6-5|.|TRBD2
CASSDRLAGVYEQYF
TGTGCCAGCAGCGACCGACTAGCGGGCGTTTACGAGCAGTACTTC
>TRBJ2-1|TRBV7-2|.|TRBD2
CACREAGLSSYNEQFF
TGTGCCTGTCGGGAGGCGGGGTTAAGCTCCTACAATGAGCAGTTCTTC
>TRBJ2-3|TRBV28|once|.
CASSSGGAGTDTQYF
TGTGCCAGCAGTTCGGGGGGCGCGGGCACAGATACGCAGTATTTT
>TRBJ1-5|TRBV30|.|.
CAWSQQGQGAQHF
TGTGCCTGGAGTCAACAGGGTCAAGGGGCCCAGCATTTT
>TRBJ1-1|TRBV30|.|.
CAWKRTEAFF
TGTGCCTGGAAACGGACTGAAGCTTTCTTT
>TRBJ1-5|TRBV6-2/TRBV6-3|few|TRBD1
CASSYLGTGINQPQHF
TGTGCCAGCAGTTACCTCGGGACAGGTATCAATCAGCCCCAGCATTTT
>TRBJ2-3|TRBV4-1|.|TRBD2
CASSQGSGTSVATDTQYF
TGCGCCAGCAGCCAGGGTTCCGGGACTAGCGTGGCGACAGATACGCAGTATTTT
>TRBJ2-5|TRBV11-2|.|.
CASSLVGRGETQYF
TGTGCCAGCAGCTTAGTCGGCAGGGGAGAGACCCAGTACTTC
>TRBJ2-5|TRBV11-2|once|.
CASSIAFGTLQETQYF
TGTGCCAGCAGCATCGCATTCGGGACACTACAAGAGACCCAGTACTTC
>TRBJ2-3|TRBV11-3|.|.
CASSLTGALTDTQYF
TGTGCCAGCAGCTTAACGGGTGCCCTCACAGATACGCAGTATTTT
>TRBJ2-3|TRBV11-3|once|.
CASSPGGYTDTQYF
TGTGCCAGCAGCCCCGGCGGATACACAGATACGCAGTATTTT
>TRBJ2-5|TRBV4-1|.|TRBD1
CASSRSGTGGQETQYF
TGCGCCAGCAGCCGAAGCGGGACAGGGGGTCAAGAGACCCAGTACTTC
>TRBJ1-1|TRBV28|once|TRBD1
CASSSPGQLLEAFF
TGTGCCAGCAGTTCACCGGGACAGTTACTTGAAGCTTTCTTT
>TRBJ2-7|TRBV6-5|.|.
CASHFSGEQYF
TGTGCCAGCCATTTCTCGGGCGAGCAGTACTTC
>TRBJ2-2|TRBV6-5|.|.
CATINGQFTGELFF
TGTGCCACTATAAACGGACAATTCACCGGGGAGCTGTTTTTT
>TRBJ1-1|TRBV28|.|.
CASSFYSRETSEAFF
TGTGCCAGCAGTTTCTACAGTAGGGAAACTAGTGAAGCTTTCTTT
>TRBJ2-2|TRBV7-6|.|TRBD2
CASSLKFPGGRGAGELFF
TGTGCCAGCAGCTTAAAGTTCCCGGGCGGGAGAGGGGCCGGGGAGCTGTTTTTT
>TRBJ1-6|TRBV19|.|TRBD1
CASHERGGDSPLHF
TGTGCCAGTCACGAGCGAGGGGGCGATTCACCCCTCCACTTT
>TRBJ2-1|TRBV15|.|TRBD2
CATSREGLVHNEQFF
TGTGCCACCAGCAGAGAGGGACTAGTTCACAATGAGCAGTTCTTC
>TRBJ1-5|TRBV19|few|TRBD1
CASSIDGQGGQPQHF
TGTGCCAGTAGTATAGATGGACAGGGCGGTCAGCCCCAGCATTTT
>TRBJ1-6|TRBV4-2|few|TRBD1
CASSEGQVNSPLHF
TGTGCCAGCAGCGAGGGACAGGTGAATTCACCCCTCCACTTT
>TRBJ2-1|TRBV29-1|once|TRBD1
CSALNRGYNEQFF
TGCAGCGCGCTTAACAGGGGGTACAATGAGCAGTTCTTC
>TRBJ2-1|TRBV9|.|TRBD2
CASSVGGGPINEQFF
TGTGCCAGCAGCGTCGGCGGGGGGCCGATCAATGAGCAGTTCTTC
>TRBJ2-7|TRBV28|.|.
CASSLGQGGYEQYF
TGTGCCAGCAGTTTGGGCCAGGGGGGCTACGAGCAGTACTTC
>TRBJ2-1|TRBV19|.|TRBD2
CASSIAGGSAEQFF
TGTGCCAGTAGTATAGCGGGGGGGTCCGCTGAGCAGTTCTTC
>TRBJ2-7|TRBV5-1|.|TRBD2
CASRELPGLAYEQYF
TGCGCCAGCAGGGAGCTACCGGGACTAGCGTACGAGCAGTACTTC
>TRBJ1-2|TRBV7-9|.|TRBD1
CASIRGQAGQGAYGYTF
TGTGCCAGCATCCGCGGTCAGGCGGGACAGGGGGCCTATGGCTACACCTTC